This is a list of T cell receptor beta chains from one sample in a study of PD-1 blockade in classical Hodgkin lymphoma. Sequencing was performed with immunoSEQ multiplex PCR; in TCRdb, only in-frame clones are kept and a portion is missing. This table holds tens of thousands of clones, more than 75% found once. The sequencing used peripheral blood mononuclear cells (PBMCs), collected before the fourth cycle of nivolumab. These receptors all come from a human donor with classical Hodgkin lymphoma. Each CDR3 is given with its conserved first and last residue. The order of the fields is J gene, D gene, clone size, V gene, CDR3 DNA, CDR3 protein. A D gene is named only where the DNA matches it firmly. A row's size may be missing; if present it is once, few, many or a size class.

>TRBJ1-2|-|-|TRBV7-9
TGTGCCAGCAGCTTAGAAATCCCCGGGGGCTATGGCTACACCTTC
CASSLEIPGGYGYTF
>TRBJ1-1|TRBD1|-|TRBV11-2
TGTGCCAGCAGCTTAGCCAGGGGGGCGAACACTGAAGCTTTCTTT
CASSLARGANTEAFF
>TRBJ2-7|TRBD2|-|TRBV6-1
TGTGCCAGCAGTGAATCGGCGGGGGGGCTGGGTGAGCAGTACTTC
CASSESAGGLGEQYF
>TRBJ2-7|-|-|TRBV19
TGTGCCAGTATGGAAGAACCGGGACCATACTACGAGCAGTACTTC
CASMEEPGPYYEQYF
>TRBJ2-3|-|once|TRBV2
TGTGCCAGCAGTGAATATGTGACCGCCTTCATGCAGTATTTT
CASSEYVTAFMQYF
>TRBJ2-4|-|-|TRBV18
TGTGCCAGCTCACCGCCGGGACTCGGGGCCCAATTC
CASSPPGLGAQF
>TRBJ2-6|-|few|TRBV19
TGTGCCAGTAGTATATGGAGGGGGGCCGGGGCCAACGTCCTGACTTTC
CASSIWRGAGANVLTF
>TRBJ2-1|TRBD2|-|TRBV7-8
TGTGCCAGCAGCCCACCGGGACTAGCGTTACATGAGCAGTTCTTC
CASSPPGLALHEQFF
>TRBJ2-4|-|-|TRBV4-1
TGCGCCAGCAGCGTACTAGCTTCGCGTAACATTCAGTACTTC
CASSVLASRNIQYF
>TRBJ2-7|TRBD1|-|TRBV5-1
TGCGCCAGCAGCTTTTCAGGGGGCGAGAACGGCCACGAGCAGTACTTC
CASSFSGGENGHEQYF
>TRBJ2-5|-|-|TRBV6-5
TGTGCCAGCAGTCGGGGTGAAGAGACCCAGTACTTC
CASSRGEETQYF
>TRBJ2-7|-|-|TRBV27
TGTGCCAGCAGTTTAGGGGTCGTTTACGAGCAGTACTTC
CASSLGVVYEQYF
>TRBJ1-1|TRBD1|-|TRBV5-4
TGTGCCAGCAGCCCGGGACAGGACATGAACACTGAAGCTTTCTTT
CASSPGQDMNTEAFF
>TRBJ1-2|-|-|TRBV18
TGTGCCAGCTCACCAGGGGATGGCTACACCTTC
CASSPGDGYTF
>TRBJ1-2|-|-|TRBV2
TGTGCCAGCAGTTACAGGGTCGGTGGCTACACCTTC
CASSYRVGGYTF
>TRBJ2-2|-|-|TRBV10-1
TGCGCCAGCAGTGAGCCCCCAGGGCGACTCACCGGGGAGCTGTTTTTT
CASSEPPGRLTGELFF
>TRBJ1-1|TRBD1|once|TRBV7-9
TGTGCCAGCAGCTTGTACCGGGACAGGGGTCTTAACACTGAAGCTTTCTTT
CASSLYRDRGLNTEAFF
>TRBJ2-3|-|once|TRBV9
TGTGCCAGCAGCCGGAGCTTAGCGGCGAGCACAGATACGCAGTATTTT
CASSRSLAASTDTQYF
>TRBJ2-2|-|-|TRBV9
TGTGCCAGCAGCCCCCCCACCGGGGAGCTGTTTTTT
CASSPPTGELFF
>TRBJ2-1|-|-|TRBV9
TGTGCCAGCAGCGTAGTTGGGGGGAGGTACAATGAGCAGTTCTTC
CASSVVGGRYNEQFF
>TRBJ1-6|-|-|TRBV2
TGTGCCAGCATTATTGATCAGTATAATTCACCCCTCCACTTT
CASIIDQYNSPLHF
>TRBJ2-7|-|-|TRBV7-3
TGTGCCAGCAGCTTACTGTATGGGGGTGGCTACGAGCAGTACTTC
CASSLLYGGGYEQYF
>TRBJ2-1|-|-|TRBV27
TGTGCCAGCGGGAACAAACAGGGTTACAATGAGCAGTTCTTC
CASGNKQGYNEQFF
>TRBJ2-3|TRBD1|-|TRBV10-3
TGTGCCTCAAGACAGACAGGGGGTACAGATACGCAGTATTTT
CASRQTGGTDTQYF
>TRBJ1-1|TRBD1|once|TRBV9
TGTGCCAGCAGCGTTACAGGGGCCCTGAACACTGAAGCTTTCTTT
CASSVTGALNTEAFF
>TRBJ2-1|-|few|TRBV11-1
TGTGCCAGCAGCCCCCGAGACTACCCTCCCAATGAGCAGTTCTTC
CASSPRDYPPNEQFF
>TRBJ1-1|-|-|TRBV7-2
TGTGCCAGCAGCTTAGTTCCAGAGAACACTGAAGCTTTCTTT
CASSLVPENTEAFF
>TRBJ1-3|-|-|TRBV30
TGTGCCTGGAGTGTACGGCGGGTTTTAGGGAACACCATATATTTT
CAWSVRRVLGNTIYF
>TRBJ1-2|-|-|TRBV2
TGTGCCAGCAGTGAGGGACCGAGTAACTATGGCTACACCTTC
CASSEGPSNYGYTF
>TRBJ1-1|-|once|TRBV5-1
TGCGCCAGCAGCATACGGGTGAACACTGAAGCTTTCTTT
CASSIRVNTEAFF
>TRBJ2-2|TRBD2|-|TRBV9
TGTGCCAGCAGCGTAGAGGTTCGGCCTAGCGGGAGGAATGAGGAGCTGTTTTTT
CASSVEVRPSGRNEELFF
>TRBJ2-5|TRBD2|once|TRBV15
TGTGCCACCAGCACAGGACTAGCGGGAGCAGAGACCCAGTACTTC
CATSTGLAGAETQYF
>TRBJ1-1|-|-|TRBV5-1
TGCGCCAGCAGCTTGGGGGCGATGAACACTGAAGCTTTCTTT
CASSLGAMNTEAFF
>TRBJ2-1|TRBD2|-|TRBV4-2
TGTGCCAGCAGCCAAGACGGGACTAGCGGGAGGGCCTCGGGTAGAAATGAGCAGTTCTTC
CASSQDGTSGRASGRNEQFF
>TRBJ2-7|-|-|TRBV5-4
TGTGCCAGCAGCGGGGGTTTGAACTACGAGCAGTACTTC
CASSGGLNYEQYF
>TRBJ1-2|-|-|TRBV6-1
TGTGCCAGCAGTGCGGCAGGGAGGACGCTTGTCTATGGCTACACCTTC
CASSAAGRTLVYGYTF
>TRBJ2-2|TRBD1|-|TRBV5-5
TGTGCCAGCAGCAGACAGGGGATAATGAACACCGGGGAGCTGTTTTTT
CASSRQGIMNTGELFF
>TRBJ2-3|-|-|TRBV5-1
TGCGCCAGCAGCCCCGGGTGGGGAGGACTTCTGGGCACAGATACGCAGTATTTT
CASSPGWGGLLGTDTQYF
>TRBJ1-4|TRBD1|-|TRBV7-2
TGTGCCAGCAGCTTAGCGAGAGAGGGGGCAGGAGAAAAACTGTTTTTT
CASSLAREGAGEKLFF
>TRBJ1-4|TRBD1|-|TRBV29-1
TGCAGCGTGGGGACAGCGCAAAAACTGTTTTTT
CSVGTAQKLFF
>TRBJ2-1|TRBD1|once|TRBV7-3
TGTGCCAGCAGCTTAACGTCGGGACAGGCGTACAATGAGCAGTTCTTC
CASSLTSGQAYNEQFF
>TRBJ1-3|TRBD1|-|TRBV13
TGTGCCAGCAGCTTTCTGGGACAGGGGGCTGGAAACACCATATATTTT
CASSFLGQGAGNTIYF
>TRBJ2-5|TRBD2|-|TRBV19
TGTGCCAGTAGTACCGACACTAGCGGACCGTACCAAGAGACCCAGTACTTC
CASSTDTSGPYQETQYF
>TRBJ1-4|-|-|TRBV5-1
TGCGCCAGCAGCTTTTGGGGGGGCAGCAATGAAAAACTGTTTTTT
CASSFWGGSNEKLFF
>TRBJ2-2|-|medium-sized|TRBV4-2
TGTGCCAGCAGCCAAAATACCGGGTCCAGCGGGGAGCTGTTTTTT
CASSQNTGSSGELFF
>TRBJ1-1|-|-|TRBV27
TGTGCCAGCAGTATAAACAGGGTTACTGAAGCTTTCTTT
CASSINRVTEAFF
>TRBJ1-6|TRBD1|-|TRBV6-5
TGTGCCAGCAGTTACTCGACAGGGGCGCGGAATTCACCCCTCCACTTT
CASSYSTGARNSPLHF
>TRBJ2-3|-|-|TRBV5-1
TGCGCCAGCAGCTTGGATCCGGGTCCGAGCACAGATACGCAGTATTTT
CASSLDPGPSTDTQYF
>TRBJ1-5|-|few|TRBV10-3
TGTGCCATCAGTGATGTCTCCCGGGACAAAGCCCAGCATTTT
CAISDVSRDKAQHF
>TRBJ1-2|TRBD1|-|TRBV11-2
TGTGCCAGCAGCTTAGCAGGGGGCGCCTATGGCTACACCTTC
CASSLAGGAYGYTF
>TRBJ1-5|TRBD1|-|TRBV7-6
TGTGCCAGCAGCTTACAAGGGACAGGAGGGGTTCCCCAGCATTTT
CASSLQGTGGVPQHF
>TRBJ1-4|TRBD1|-|TRBV30
TGTGCCTGGAGTGGGAAACAGGGGCTTGATGAAAAACTGTTTTTT
CAWSGKQGLDEKLFF